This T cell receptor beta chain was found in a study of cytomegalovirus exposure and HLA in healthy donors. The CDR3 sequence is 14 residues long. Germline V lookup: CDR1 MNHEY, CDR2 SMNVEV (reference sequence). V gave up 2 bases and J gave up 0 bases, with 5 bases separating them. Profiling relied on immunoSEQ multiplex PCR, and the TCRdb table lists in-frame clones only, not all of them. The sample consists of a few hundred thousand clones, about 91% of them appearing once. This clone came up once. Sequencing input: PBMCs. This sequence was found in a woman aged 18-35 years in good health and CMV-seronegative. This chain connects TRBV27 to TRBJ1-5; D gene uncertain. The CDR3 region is CASSLNGSNQPQHF. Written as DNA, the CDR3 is TGTGCCAGCAGTTTAAACGGTAGCAATCAGCCCCAGCATTTT.